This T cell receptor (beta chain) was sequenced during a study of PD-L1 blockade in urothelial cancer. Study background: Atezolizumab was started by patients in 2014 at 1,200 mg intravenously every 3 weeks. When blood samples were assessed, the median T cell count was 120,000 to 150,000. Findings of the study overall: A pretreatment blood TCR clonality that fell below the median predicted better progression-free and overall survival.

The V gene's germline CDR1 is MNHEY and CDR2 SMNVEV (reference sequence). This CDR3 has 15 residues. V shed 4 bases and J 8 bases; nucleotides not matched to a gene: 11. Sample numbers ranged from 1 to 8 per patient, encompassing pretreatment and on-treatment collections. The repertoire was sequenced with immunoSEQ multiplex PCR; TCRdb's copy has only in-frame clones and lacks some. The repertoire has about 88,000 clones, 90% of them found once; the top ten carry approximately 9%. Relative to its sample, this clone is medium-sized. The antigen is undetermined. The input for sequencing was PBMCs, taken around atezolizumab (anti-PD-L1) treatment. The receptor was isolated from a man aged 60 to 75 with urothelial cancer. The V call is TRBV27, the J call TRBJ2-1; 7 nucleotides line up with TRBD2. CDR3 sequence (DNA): TGTGCCAGCAGTTCGAGGACTAGTCCCAGGTATGAGCAGTTCTTC. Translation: CASSSRTSPRYEQFF.